These 14 T cell receptor beta chains were sequenced from one sample in a study of CD8 T cells in Susac syndrome. Random hexamers were used to reverse transcribe about 0.45 to 1 ug of RNA. One entry per CDR3 protein results from TCRdb running MiXCR on the immunoSEQ multiplex PCR reads. The sample consists of about 150,000 distinct CDR3 sequences, around 95% of them appearing once. The material sequenced was CD8+ T cells from PBMCs. The receptor set was obtained from a human donor with multiple sclerosis.

This chain joins TRBV19 and TRBJ1-2; 8 bases match TRBD1. Germline lookup yields CDR1 LNHDA and CDR2 SQIVND (reference sequence). The CDR3 extends over 14 amino acids. V lost 4 bases to trimming and J lost 6 bases; unmatched junction nucleotides: 7. The CDR3 here is CASSTLDRADGYTF. The CDR3 nucleotides are TGTGCCAGTAGTACCTTGGACAGGGCGGATGGCTACACCTTC.

This CDR3 reads CASNPGVGPDTQYF. The CDR3 nucleotides are TGTGCCAGCAATCCCGGGGTAGGACCTGATACGCAGTATTTT. V usage is TRBV6-5 and J usage is TRBJ2-3, with D possibly matching TRBD2 (5 bases). The CDR3 has 14 amino acids. The V gene lost 7 bases and the J gene lost 6 bases, with 17 bases spanning the gap. Germline CDR1 and CDR2: MNHEY and SVGAGI.

The J gene is TRBJ2-7, the V gene TRBV7-9; TRBD1 is a possible D gene (5 bases). This CDR3 is 12 amino acids long. Germline V gene sequence: CDR1 SEHNR, CDR2 FQNEAQ (reference sequence). The ends were cut back, 5 bases at V and 6 bases at J, with 11 bases in the middle. The CDR3 protein is CASSPKGSEQYF. The CDR3 nucleotides read TGTGCCAGCAGCCCCAAGGGGTCCGAGCAGTACTTC.

V gene TRBV12-3 or TRBV12-4 combines with J gene TRBJ2-5, with unresolved D. The CDR3 is 12 residues long. V lost 7 bases and J lost 5, with 11 bases in between. CDR3 loop: CASTRTVETQYF. The CDR3 nucleotides are TGTGCCAGCACCCGAACTGTGGAGACCCAGTACTTC.

This clonotype has a single count. The chain couples TRBV27 to TRBJ2-1, with D possibly TRBD2 on 5 matching bases. The CDR3 length is 15 residues. Per the germline V gene, CDR1 is MNHEY and CDR2 is SMNVEV (reference sequence). V lost 5 bases and J lost 12, with 23 bases in between. The CDR3 DNA reads as TGTGCCAGCAGTCCCGGGGTAGCACCGAGTGTAAGGCAGTTCTTC. The encoded protein is CASSPGVAPSVRQFF.

This clonotype occurred once. J is TRBJ2-5 and V is TRBV11-2; no clear D gene. The ends were cut back, 1 base at V and 4 bases at J, with 10 bases in the middle. The CDR3 spans 14 residues. CDR1 and CDR2 from the germline V gene are SGHAT and FQNNGV. CDR3 residues: CASSLGQPPETQYF. The CDR3 DNA reads as TGTGCCAGCAGCTTAGGCCAGCCCCCAGAGACCCAGTACTTC.

The chain is built from TRBV5-6 and TRBJ2-7; 7 bases line up with TRBD1. The ends lost 2 bases at V and 9 bases at J; junction bases unmatched: 11. Germline CDR1 SGHDT, CDR2 YYEEEE. This CDR3 has 14 residues. The CDR3 sequence is CASSLGQGVVRQYF. CDR3 in DNA: TGTGCCAGCAGCTTAGGGCAGGGGGTCGTGAGGCAGTACTTC.

The chain employs TRBV27 and TRBJ1-1; D possibly corresponds to TRBD1 (5 bases). Trimming removed 5 bases from V and 1 base from J, with 8 bases in between. Germline CDR1 and CDR2: MNHEY and SMNVEV (reference sequence). The CDR3 loop spans 13 amino acids. CDR3 loop: CASSPGENTEAFF. For the CDR3, the DNA is TGTGCCAGCAGTCCGGGGGAGAACACTGAAGCTTTCTTT.

V and J are TRBV3-1 and TRBJ1-5, with TRBD1 as a possible D gene (5 bases). CDR3 length: 18 residues. Trimming stripped 0 bases from V and 0 bases from J, with 15 bases between. CDR1 is LGHDT, CDR2 YNNKEL, per germline (reference sequence). CDR3 region: CASSQDHGGGYSNQPQHF. The CDR3 DNA reads as TGTGCCAGCAGCCAAGATCATGGGGGGGGATATAGCAATCAGCCCCAGCATTTT.

The chain carries TRBV29-1 and TRBJ2-1, with 9 bases that match TRBD2. Trimming at V came to 5 bases and at J to 5 bases, leaving 7 bases not matched to a gene. Germline values: CDR1 SQVTM, CDR2 ANQGSEA. The CDR3 is 14 amino acids. CDR3 DNA: TGCAGCGTTTGGGCGGGGGGGCCTGACAATGAGCAGTTCTTC. It translates to CSVWAGGPDNEQFF.

A single count supports this clonotype. The chain joins TRBV30 to TRBJ1-4; 9 bases agree with TRBD1. The CDR3 has 14 residues. CDR1 is GTSNPN, CDR2 SVGIG, per germline (reference sequence). V shed 3 bases and J 11 bases; nucleotides not matched to a gene: 10. The CDR3 here is CAWRPGTGSEKLFF. CDR3 nucleotides: TGTGCCTGGAGGCCTGGGACAGGGAGCGAGAAACTGTTTTTT. Drawing the rest from reference TRBV30 and TRBJ1-4, the complete variable domain is SQTIHQWPATLVQPVGSPLSLECTVEGTSNPNLYWYRQAAGRGLQLLFYSVGIGQISSEVPQNLSASRPQDRQFILSSKKLLLSDSGFYLCAWRPGTGSEKLFFGSGTQLSVL.

V gene TRBV15 combines with J gene TRBJ1-4; D gene unclear. Germline V gene sequence: CDR1 LNHNV, CDR2 YYDKDF (reference sequence). Between the trimmed V and J ends, which lost 3 bases and 6 bases, there was a span of 5 bases. The CDR3 is 12 amino acids. The DNA of the CDR3 is TGTGCCACCAGCAGCGTCTATGAAAAACTGTTTTTT. Translation: CATSSVYEKLFF. The full variable domain, completed using reference TRBV15 and TRBJ1-4, is DAMVIQNPRYQVTQFGKPVTLSCSQTLNHNVMYWYQQKSSQAPKLLFHYYDKDFNNEADTPDNFQSRRPNTSFCFLDIRSPGLGDTAMYLCATSSVYEKLFFGSGTQLSVL.

This rearrangement joins TRBV14 to TRBJ1-1; D may be TRBD1 (5 bases). The germline V gene has CDR1 SGHDN and CDR2 FVKESK. The CDR3 runs 15 residues. The germline V and J ends were trimmed by 6 bases and 4 bases, with 18 bases remaining between them. CDR3: CASRFTGDPSTEAFF. CDR3 DNA sequence: TGTGCCAGCAGGTTTACGGGGGATCCTAGCACTGAAGCTTTCTTT.

The chain combines TRBV29-1 with TRBJ1-2; D perhaps matches TRBD1 (5 bases). The V gene lost 8 bases and the J gene lost 6 bases, with 13 bases spanning the gap. The CDR3 totals 11 residues. Germline V gene lookup returns CDR1 SQVTM and CDR2 ANQGSEA. In nucleotides, the CDR3 is TGCAGCTCTCAAGGGGACCATGGCTACACCTTC. Protein sequence: CSSQGDHGYTF. Full variable domain (missing parts from reference TRBV29-1 and TRBJ1-2): SAVISQKPSRDICQRGTSLTIQCQVDSQVTMMFWYRQQPGQSLTLIATANQGSEATYESGFVIDKFPISRPNLTFSTLTVSNMSPEDSSIYLCSSQGDHGYTFGSGTRLTVV.